This T cell receptor beta chain originates from a study of CD8+ T cells in alopecia areata. Findings of the study overall: An increase in clonality over normal scalp was evident in lesional scalp, especially alopecia totalis/universalis.

Of note for this clone: Its specificity is not known.

Peripheral blood, together with lesional scalp punch biopsies, was collected from alopecia areata patients. The CDR3 spans 13 residues. V gave up 2 bases and J gave up 3 bases, with 7 bases separating them. CDR1 is MNHEY, CDR2 SMNVEV, per germline (reference sequence). The sequencing template was cDNA reverse transcribed from extracted RNA. TCRdb's table, derived via immunoSEQ multiplex PCR, lists solely in-frame clones and lacks some. The sample shows about 170,000 clones, less than 80% of them seen only once. This chain links TRBV27 with TRBJ1-1, with D uncertain. The clonotype originates from a human donor with alopecia areata. The input for sequencing was CD8+ T cells sorted from blood, taken at week 0. CDR3 loop: CASSLAGDTEAFF. In DNA, the CDR3 is TGTGCCAGCAGTTTAGCCGGGGACACTGAAGCTTTCTTT.